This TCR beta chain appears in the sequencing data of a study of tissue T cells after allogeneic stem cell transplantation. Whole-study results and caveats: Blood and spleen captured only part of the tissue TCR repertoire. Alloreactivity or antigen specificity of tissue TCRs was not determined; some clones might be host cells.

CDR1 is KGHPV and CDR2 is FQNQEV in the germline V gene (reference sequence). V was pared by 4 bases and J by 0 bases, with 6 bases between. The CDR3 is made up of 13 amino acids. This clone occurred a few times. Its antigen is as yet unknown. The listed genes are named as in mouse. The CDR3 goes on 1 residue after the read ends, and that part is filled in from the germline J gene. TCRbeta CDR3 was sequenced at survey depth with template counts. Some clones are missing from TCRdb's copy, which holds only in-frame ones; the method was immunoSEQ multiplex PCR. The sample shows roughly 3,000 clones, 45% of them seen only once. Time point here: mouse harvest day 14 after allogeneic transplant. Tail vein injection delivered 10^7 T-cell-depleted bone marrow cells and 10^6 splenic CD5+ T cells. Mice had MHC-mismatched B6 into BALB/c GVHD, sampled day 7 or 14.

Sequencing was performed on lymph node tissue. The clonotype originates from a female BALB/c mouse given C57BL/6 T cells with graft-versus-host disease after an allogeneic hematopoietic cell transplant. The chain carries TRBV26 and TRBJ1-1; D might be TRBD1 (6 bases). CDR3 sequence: CASSQGANTEVFF. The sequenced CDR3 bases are TGTGCCAGCAGTCAGGGGGCAAACACAGAAGTCTTC.